This TCR beta chain was identified in a study of PD-1 blockade in classical Hodgkin lymphoma. Relapse after autologous stem cell transplantation occurred in every patient, and brentuximab vedotin exposure varied. TCRdb's table, derived via immunoSEQ multiplex PCR, lists solely in-frame clones and lacks some. The repertoire holds around 45,000 clones, with approximately 72% as singletons. This receptor was taken from a human donor with classical Hodgkin lymphoma. The specimen was peripheral blood mononuclear cells (PBMCs), collected before the second cycle of nivolumab.

DNA of the CDR3: TGTGCCACCAGCAGCTACTTAGCGAGATCCAAACCGTTCTTC. Its protein product is CATSSYLARSKPFF. The chain joins TRBV15 to TRBJ2-1, with a weak D call TRBD2 (5 bases). V lost 3 bases and J 15 bases, leaving 21 bases between the germline ends. The CDR3 covers 14 residues. CDR1 LNHNV and CDR2 YYDKDF come from the germline V gene (reference sequence).